Listed below are T cell receptor beta chains from one sample, sequenced in a study of OX40 agonist ivuxolimab in advanced cancers. The data were produced by immunoSEQ multiplex PCR, yet TCRdb's version contains in-frame clones alone and is incomplete. The repertoire consists of approximately 47,000 clones, with approximately 86% occurring once and the leading ten covering around 2%. The material was CD4+ or CD8+ T cells sorted from blood, obtained in a trial of the OX40 agonist ivuxolimab. All receptors derive from an adult with an advanced solid tumor such as melanoma, head and neck, liver or kidney cancer. Each CDR3 is given with its conserved first and last residue.

j_call v_call cdr3_aa
TRBJ2-1 TRBV7-9 CASSPTPGTWFF
TRBJ2-2 TRBV4-1 CASSSRDRVRGLNTGELFF
TRBJ2-7 TRBV7-8 CASSSWTDGYEQYF
TRBJ1-5 TRBV10-2 CASSEHPDRAGQPQHF
TRBJ2-7 TRBV28 CASSLQQDEQYF
TRBJ2-1 TRBV11-3 CASSSSADGPQFF
TRBJ2-1 TRBV18 CASSGTGGRNEQFF
TRBJ1-1 TRBV6-5 CASSYSTGQMNTEAFF
TRBJ1-2 TRBV7-8 CASSLGQGTYGYTF
TRBJ1-3 TRBV5-8 CASSLGAGNTIYF
TRBJ1-1 TRBV19 CASSIVGGDRKNTEAFF
TRBJ2-3 TRBV4-2 CASSPQGADTQYF
TRBJ1-4 TRBV2 CASSIKVKLFF
TRBJ1-4 TRBV19 CASIRQGFGEKLFF